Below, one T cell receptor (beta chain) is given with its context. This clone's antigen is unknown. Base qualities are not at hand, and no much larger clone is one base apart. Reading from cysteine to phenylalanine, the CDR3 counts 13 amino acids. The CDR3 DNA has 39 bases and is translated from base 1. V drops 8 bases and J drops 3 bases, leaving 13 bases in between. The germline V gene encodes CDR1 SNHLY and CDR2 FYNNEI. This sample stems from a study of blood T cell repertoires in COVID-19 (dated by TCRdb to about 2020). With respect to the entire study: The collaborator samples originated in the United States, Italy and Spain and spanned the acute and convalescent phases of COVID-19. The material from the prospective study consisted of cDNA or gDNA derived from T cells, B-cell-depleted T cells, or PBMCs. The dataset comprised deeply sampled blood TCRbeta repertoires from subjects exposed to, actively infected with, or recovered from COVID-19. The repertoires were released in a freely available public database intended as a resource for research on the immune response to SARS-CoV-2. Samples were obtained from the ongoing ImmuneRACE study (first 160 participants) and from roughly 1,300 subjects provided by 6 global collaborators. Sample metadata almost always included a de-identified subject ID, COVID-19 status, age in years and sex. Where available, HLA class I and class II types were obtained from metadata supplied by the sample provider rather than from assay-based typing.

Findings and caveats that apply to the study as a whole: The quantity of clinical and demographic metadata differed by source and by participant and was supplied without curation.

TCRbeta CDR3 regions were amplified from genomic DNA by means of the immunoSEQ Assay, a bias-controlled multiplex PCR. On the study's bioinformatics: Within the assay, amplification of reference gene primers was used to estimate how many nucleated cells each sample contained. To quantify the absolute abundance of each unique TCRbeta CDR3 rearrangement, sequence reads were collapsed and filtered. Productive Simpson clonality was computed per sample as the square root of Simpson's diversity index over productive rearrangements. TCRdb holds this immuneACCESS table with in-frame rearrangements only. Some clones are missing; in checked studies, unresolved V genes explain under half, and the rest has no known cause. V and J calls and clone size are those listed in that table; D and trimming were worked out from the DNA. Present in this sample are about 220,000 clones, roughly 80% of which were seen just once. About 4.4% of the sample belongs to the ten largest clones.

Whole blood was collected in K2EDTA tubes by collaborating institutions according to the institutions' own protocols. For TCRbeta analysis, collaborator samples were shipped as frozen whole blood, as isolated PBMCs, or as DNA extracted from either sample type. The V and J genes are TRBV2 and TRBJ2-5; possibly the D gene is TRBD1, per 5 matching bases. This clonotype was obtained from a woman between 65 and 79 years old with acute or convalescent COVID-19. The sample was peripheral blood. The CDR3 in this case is CASDPGPKETQYF. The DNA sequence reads TGTGCCAGCGACCCAGGGCCGAAAGAGACCCAGTACTTC.